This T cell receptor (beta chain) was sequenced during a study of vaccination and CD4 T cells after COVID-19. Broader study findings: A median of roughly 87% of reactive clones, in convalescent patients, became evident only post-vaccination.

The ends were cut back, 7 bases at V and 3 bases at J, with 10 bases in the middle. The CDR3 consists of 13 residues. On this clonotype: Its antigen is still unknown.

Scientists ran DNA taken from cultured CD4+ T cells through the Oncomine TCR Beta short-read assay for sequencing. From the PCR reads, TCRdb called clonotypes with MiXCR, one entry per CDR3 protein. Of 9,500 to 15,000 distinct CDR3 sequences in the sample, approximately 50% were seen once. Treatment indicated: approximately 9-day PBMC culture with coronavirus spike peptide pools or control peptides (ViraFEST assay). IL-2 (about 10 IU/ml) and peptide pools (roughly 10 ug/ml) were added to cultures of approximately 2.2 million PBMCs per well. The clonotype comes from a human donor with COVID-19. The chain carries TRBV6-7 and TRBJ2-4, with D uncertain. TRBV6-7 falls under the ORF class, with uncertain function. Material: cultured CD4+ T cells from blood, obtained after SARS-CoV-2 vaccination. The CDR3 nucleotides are TGTGCCAGCAAAGGTGCAGGCAAAAACATTCAGTACTTC. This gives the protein CASKGAGKNIQYF.